This TCR beta chain was captured by sequencing in a study of shared clonotypes between healthy human individuals. Assay: immunoSEQ multiplex PCR; the TCRdb copy retains only in-frame clones and omits some. The sample has millions of clones, just over 90% seen once; the top ten hold around 1.7%. On this clone: Its specificity is unknown.

Terminally differentiated effector memory CD45RA+ cells were left out of the naive CD8 fraction, which was CD45RO-negative and positively selected for CCR7. V was pared by 6 bases and J by 0 bases, with 5 bases of the junction left unmatched. Germline CDR1 and CDR2: SEHNR and FQNEAQ (reference sequence). The CDR3 runs to 15 residues. Notes on the study in general: Only blood underwent sampling, and tissue repertoires likely differ.

The J gene is TRBJ1-3, the V gene TRBV7-9, with 7 bases fitting TRBD1. Sample: naive CD8+ T cells from PBMCs. The TCR sequence derives from a man aged 18 to 29 in good health. Some clones in this sample may be carry-over from other donors' samples. CDR3 amino acids: CASRGGLSSGNTIYF. The CDR3 bases are TGTGCCAGCAGAGGGGGCCTGAGCTCTGGAAACACCATATATTTT.